The 29 T cell receptor beta chains below were found in one sample sequenced in a study of shared clonotypes between healthy human individuals. Only in-frame clones appear in the TCRdb table, and some are missing; sequencing was by immunoSEQ multiplex PCR. The profile shows approximately 2,000,000 clones, roughly 95% of them singletons. It was CD45RO-negative cells, positively selected for CCR7, that made up naive CD8 cells, with terminally differentiated effector memory CD45RA+ cells excluded. The material sequenced was naive CD8+ T cells from PBMCs. All receptors derive from a young man in good health. Some clones in this sample may be carry-over from other donors' samples.

This sequence joins TRBV7-6 and TRBJ1-3; D may be TRBD1 (5 bases). The V end lost 3 bases, the J end lost 0 bases, and 15 bases lay between the germline ends. Germline-derived CDR1 and CDR2 are SGHVS and FNYEAQ. The CDR3 runs 17 residues. Written as DNA, the CDR3 is TGTGCCAGCAGCTTTGGGACTCTCTCGAGCTCTGGAAACACCATATATTTT. Amino acids: CASSFGTLSSSGNTIYF.

The rearrangement uses TRBV7-9 and TRBJ1-1; D uncertain. The CDR3 loop spans 16 amino acids. Looked up from germline, CDR1 is SEHNR and CDR2 is FQNEAQ (reference sequence). Trimming left V 5 bases short and J 0 bases short, with 16 bases between. The CDR3 coding sequence is TGTGCCAGCAGCCCAAGTCGACACGTCCTGAACACTGAAGCTTTCTTT. Amino acid sequence: CASSPSRHVLNTEAFF.

This chain uses TRBV11-2 with TRBJ2-7, with D possibly matching TRBD2 (6 bases). The germline gives CDR1 SGHAT, CDR2 FQNNGV. V dropped 2 bases and J dropped 5 bases, with 16 bases sitting between them. The CDR3 spans 15 residues. The CDR3 loop is CASSLTGVGTHEQYF. In DNA, the CDR3 is TGTGCCAGCAGCTTAACCGGGGTAGGGACTCACGAGCAGTACTTC. The full variable domain, its missing parts supplied by reference TRBV11-2 and TRBJ2-7, is EAGVAQSPRYKIIEKRQSVAFWCNPISGHATLYWYQQILGQGPKLLIQFQNNGVVDDSQLPKDRFSAERLKGVDSTLKIQPAKLEDSAVYLCASSLTGVGTHEQYFGPGTRLTVT.

The V call is TRBV27, the J call TRBJ2-7, with D possibly TRBD2 on 6 matching bases. CDR3 length: 13 residues. Trimming removed 5 bases at V and 6 bases at J, with 14 bases between. The germline gives CDR1 MNHEY, CDR2 SMNVEV (reference sequence). The CDR3 coding sequence is TGTGCCAGCAGTCCCACGGCCGGGGGCGAGCAGTACTTC. As protein: CASSPTAGGEQYF.

The rearrangement links TRBV12-2 to TRBJ1-1. TRBV12-2 is a documented pseudogene. This CDR3 contains 16 residues. The CDR3 nucleotides are TGTGCAAGTCGCGGCTATCCGGGGCCCTGGGCCACTGAAGCTTTCTTT. Translated, it gives CASRGYPGPWATEAFF.

The chain employs TRBV28 and TRBJ2-1; 11 bases align to TRBD2. The CDR3 covers 16 residues. The germline CDR1 and CDR2 sequences are MDHEN and SYDVKM. The V and J ends lost 5 bases and 8 bases, in that order; junction bases with no gene match: 11. CDR3 DNA: TGTGCCAGCAGTGGCGCTTTTAGCGGGAGGGCCGATGAGCAGTTCTTC. Its protein product is CASSGAFSGRADEQFF.

A single count supports this clone. The chain combines TRBV9 with TRBJ2-2; unclear D gene. V shed 4 bases and J shed 5 bases, with 15 bases lying between them. The germline V gene encodes CDR1 SGDLS and CDR2 YYNGEE. CDR3 size: 15 residues. The CDR3 nucleotides are TGTGCCAGCAGCCCGACGACTTTTTTGACCGGGGAGCTGTTTTTT. Its protein is CASSPTTFLTGELFF. Using reference TRBV9 and TRBJ2-2 for the parts outside the CDR3, the full variable domain is DSGVTQTPKHLITATGQRVTLRCSPRSGDLSVYWYQQSLDQGLQFLIQYYNGEERAKGNILERFSAQQFPDLHSELNLSSLELGDSALYFCASSPTTFLTGELFFGEGSRLTVL.

This clone was detected once. V is TRBV27 and J is TRBJ2-3; 11 bases agree with TRBD2. There are 16 residues in the CDR3. V gave up 2 bases and J gave up 4 bases; unmatched junction bases: 5. Looked up from germline, CDR1 is MNHEY and CDR2 is SMNVEV (reference sequence). The CDR3 protein is CASSLGASGRSDTQYF. CDR3 DNA: TGTGCCAGCAGTTTAGGAGCTAGCGGGAGGTCAGATACGCAGTATTTT.

This chain links TRBV9 with TRBJ2-7; D uncertain. The ends were cut back, 3 bases at V and 0 bases at J, with 7 bases in the middle. This CDR3 spans 13 amino acids. The V gene's germline CDR1 is SGDLS and CDR2 YYNGEE. CDR3 bases: TGTGCCAGCAGCGCCGCGAGCTCCTACGAGCAGTACTTC. This codes for CASSAASSYEQYF.

The chain recombines TRBV9 with TRBJ2-1; TRBD2 agrees at 10 bases. This CDR3 has 15 amino acids. The germline gives CDR1 SGDLS, CDR2 YYNGEE. V lost 4 bases and J lost 5; bases outside the gene matches: 6. This chain's CDR3 is CASSTWTSGDNEQFF. The CDR3 DNA reads TGTGCCAGCAGCACTTGGACTAGCGGCGACAATGAGCAGTTCTTC.

This chain joins TRBV10-3 and TRBJ2-7; maybe TRBD1 (6 bases). Trimming pared 2 bases from V and 2 bases from J, leaving 10 bases between. The CDR3 contains 14 residues. From germline, CDR1 is ENHRY and CDR2 SYGVKD. The CDR3 bases are TGTGCCATCAGTGAGAGGACAGCCACCTACGAGCAGTACTTC. This codes for CAISERTATYEQYF.

The rearrangement joins TRBV18 to TRBJ2-1; 8 positions match TRBD2. Unmatched junction bases numbered 7, after V lost 0 bases and J lost 9 bases. In germline, CDR1 is KGHSH, CDR2 LQKENI. The CDR3 consists of 15 residues. CDR3 loop: CASSPPHYLAGEQFF. The CDR3 bases are TGTGCCAGCTCACCACCTCACTACCTAGCGGGTGAGCAGTTCTTC. The full variable domain, its missing parts supplied by reference TRBV18 and TRBJ2-1, is NAGVMQNPRHLVRRRGQEARLRCSPMKGHSHVYWYRQLPEEGLKFMVYLQKENIIDESGMPKERFSAEFPKEGPSILRIQQVVRGDSAAYFCASSPPHYLAGEQFFGPGTRLTVL.

This CDR3 reads CASGYLAFDEQFF. In DNA, the CDR3 is TGTGCCAGCGGCTACCTAGCGTTCGATGAGCAGTTCTTC. The rearrangement joins TRBV27 to TRBJ2-1, with D perhaps TRBD2 (6 bases). The CDR3 contains 13 residues. V lost 8 bases to trimming and J lost 8 bases, with 16 bases between them. Germline-derived CDR1 and CDR2 are MNHEY and SMNVEV (reference sequence).

This chain links TRBV9 with TRBJ2-1; 8 nucleotides match TRBD2. Germline CDR1 is SGDLS and CDR2 is YYNGEE. J was trimmed by 9 bases and V by 0 bases; bases with no gene match: 8. The CDR3 consists of 15 residues. DNA for the CDR3: TGTGCCAGCAGCGTAGGGCTTAGCGGGATAGTTGAGCAGTTCTTC. It translates to CASSVGLSGIVEQFF.

J is TRBJ2-1 and V is TRBV29-1; unclear D gene. V was pared by 2 bases and J by 4 bases, with 6 bases between. Germline-derived CDR1 and CDR2 are SQVTM and ANQGSEA. CDR3 length: 12 residues. This CDR3 is CSVEHGYNEQFF. CDR3 nucleotide sequence: TGCAGCGTTGAACATGGATACAATGAGCAGTTCTTC.

The rearrangement uses TRBV19 and TRBJ2-7; D uncertain. Germline loops: CDR1 LNHDA, CDR2 SQIVND (reference sequence). The CDR3 contains 13 residues. V lost 5 bases and J lost 3, with 11 bases in between. CDR3 sequence (DNA): TGTGCCAGTAGTTATACCTGGGGCTACGAGCAGTACTTC. Encoded protein: CASSYTWGYEQYF.

This sequence joins TRBV5-1 and TRBJ2-1, with TRBD2 identical over 14 bases. CDR3 length: 16 amino acids. The V segment lost 0 bases and the J segment 8 bases; nucleotides outside the gene matches: 4. Germline V gene lookup returns CDR1 SGHRS and CDR2 YFSETQ. CDR3 protein: CASSLGGLAGVYEQFF. CDR3 sequence (DNA): TGCGCCAGCAGCTTGGGGGGACTAGCGGGAGTCTATGAGCAGTTCTTC.

Concerning this clone itself: Other DNA sequences in the same sample also yield this CDR3. This chain connects TRBV9 to TRBJ2-5; D possibly corresponds to TRBD1 (5 bases). Deletions cut 4 bases from V and 2 bases from J, with 12 bases between. There are 14 residues in the CDR3. In germline, CDR1 is SGDLS, CDR2 YYNGEE. The CDR3 sequence is CASSSQGRQETQYF. The CDR3 nucleotides are TGTGCCAGCAGCTCGCAGGGCCGGCAAGAGACCCAGTACTTC.

V and J are TRBV9 and TRBJ2-1; D gene unclear. The CDR3 totals 15 residues. V was trimmed by 3 bases and J by 0 bases, leaving 10 bases between them. Looked up from germline, CDR1 is SGDLS and CDR2 is YYNGEE. The CDR3 loop is CASSAAESSYNEQFF. CDR3 bases: TGTGCCAGCAGCGCGGCGGAGAGCTCCTACAATGAGCAGTTCTTC.

The gene calls are TRBV15 and TRBJ2-1; D remains ambiguous. There are 13 residues in the CDR3. Germline loops: CDR1 LNHNV, CDR2 YYDKDF (reference sequence). Trimming removed 0 bases from V and 12 bases from J, with 12 bases in between. Here the CDR3 DNA reads TGTGCCACCAGCAGAGAACGGTCAGAACCGCAGTTCTTC. Amino acids: CATSRERSEPQFF.

The V gene is TRBV5-6, the J gene TRBJ2-1; possibly TRBD2 for D (6 bases). CDR3 length: 15 amino acids. V was cut by 4 bases and J by 0 bases, with 11 bases left in between. The germline V gene has CDR1 SGHDT and CDR2 YYEEEE. The CDR3 DNA sequence: TGTGCCAGCAGCGGGGGGTCGGTCTCCTACAATGAGCAGTTCTTC. It encodes CASSGGSVSYNEQFF.

The chain is built from TRBV18 and TRBJ2-3, with D possibly called TRBD1 or TRBD2 (5 bases each). Deletions cut 3 bases from V and 6 bases from J, with 25 bases between. The CDR3 runs 18 residues. Germline V lookup: CDR1 KGHSH, CDR2 LQKENI. The CDR3: CASSPSPPGTLDTDTQYF. CDR3 bases: TGTGCCAGCTCACCGTCCCCACCCGGGACCCTTGACACCGATACGCAGTATTTT.

This chain connects TRBV4-3 to TRBJ2-5; 8 nucleotides line up with TRBD1. V lost 5 bases, J lost 5 bases, and 7 bases stayed unmatched. This CDR3 region has 14 residues. Germline CDR1 is LGHNA and CDR2 is YSLEER. This chain's CDR3 is CASSASRGRETQYF. The CDR3, as DNA: TGCGCCAGCAGCGCCTCCAGGGGGCGGGAGACCCAGTACTTC.

The V and J genes are TRBV9 and TRBJ2-2; 7 nucleotides match TRBD1. The V and J ends lost 1 base and 7 bases, in that order; junction bases with no gene match: 10. The CDR3 has 16 residues. Germline values: CDR1 SGDLS, CDR2 YYNGEE. Here the CDR3 reads CASSVRPTGVNGELFF. The CDR3 nucleotides are TGTGCCAGCAGCGTAAGGCCTACAGGGGTGAACGGGGAGCTGTTTTTT. Variable domain in full (rest from reference TRBV9 and TRBJ2-2): DSGVTQTPKHLITATGQRVTLRCSPRSGDLSVYWYQQSLDQGLQFLIQYYNGEERAKGNILERFSAQQFPDLHSELNLSSLELGDSALYFCASSVRPTGVNGELFFGEGSRLTVL.

The chain has TRBV27 and TRBJ2-3; TRBD2 matches 15 bases. V dropped 5 bases and J dropped 1; count of bases not matched to a gene: 19. There are 22 residues in the CDR3. Germline CDR1 is MNHEY and CDR2 is SMNVEV (reference sequence). The CDR3 protein is CASSPHQAGMGLAGGGTDTQYF. The CDR3 DNA reads TGTGCCAGCAGTCCCCATCAGGCGGGGATGGGACTAGCGGGAGGCGGCACAGATACGCAGTATTTT.

This chain links TRBV5-1 with TRBJ1-3, with unresolved D. The V gene's germline CDR1 is SGHRS and CDR2 YFSETQ. V was shortened by 2 bases and J by 0 bases, with 12 bases between the two germline ends. The CDR3 covers 16 residues. The CDR3 DNA is TGCGCCAGCAGCTTAGGTCGAGCCAGCTCTGGAAACACCATATATTTT. It yields the protein CASSLGRASSGNTIYF.

Remarks on this clone: Other DNA sequences in this specimen translate into the identical CDR3. The genes are TRBV13 and TRBJ2-7, with 9 bases identical to TRBD1. CDR1 is PRHDT and CDR2 is FYEKMQ in the germline V gene (reference sequence). V trimming: 3 bases; J trimming: 4 bases; junction bases outside the gene matches: 1. The CDR3 is 13 residues long. This CDR3 reads CASSLDRGYEQYF. The CDR3 DNA is TGTGCCAGCAGCTTGGACAGGGGTTACGAGCAGTACTTC.

The chain employs TRBV28 and TRBJ2-7, with TRBD2 matching 8 bases. Germline lookup yields CDR1 MDHEN and CDR2 SYDVKM. V was pared by 6 bases and J by 6 bases, with 7 bases of the junction left unmatched. The CDR3 covers 13 residues. This CDR3 reads CASSSGLAGEQYF. The CDR3, as DNA: TGTGCCAGCAGCTCGGGGCTAGCGGGCGAGCAGTACTTC.

The chain links TRBV28 to TRBJ2-3, with TRBD1 matching 8 bases. Germline V gene sequence: CDR1 MDHEN, CDR2 SYDVKM. Losses at the gene ends were 6 bases for V and 4 bases for J; bases not matched to a gene: 6. CDR3 length equals 14 residues. DNA of the CDR3: TGTGCCAGCAGGAGCGGACAGGGCCCAGATACGCAGTATTTT. Protein product: CASRSGQGPDTQYF.